This TCR beta chain is from a study of blood T cell repertoires in COVID-19. The junction had 4 bases not matched to a gene; V was cut back by 4 bases and J by 7 bases. CDR3 length: 14 residues. Germline values: CDR1 SGHRS, CDR2 YFSETQ. In the authors' workflow: Estimation of nucleated cell counts relied on the amplification of reference gene primers. Assay: immunoSEQ multiplex PCR; the TCRdb copy retains only in-frame clones and omits some. D and trimming come from the DNA, and the V and J calls and clone size come from that table. This sample has 60,000 or so clones; 70% to 90% occur once, and the top ten carry 1.6%.

V and J are TRBV5-1 and TRBJ1-4, with 10 bases lining up with TRBD1. This TCR was sampled from a man aged 60 to 75 with acute or convalescent COVID-19. Input material: peripheral blood. The DNA of the CDR3 is TGCGCCAGCAGCAACCGGGACAGGGGTGAAAAACTGTTTTTT. The encoded protein is CASSNRDRGEKLFF. The full variable domain, in which reference TRBV5-1 and TRBJ1-4 provide the parts outside the CDR3, is KAGVTQTPRYLIKTRGQQVTLSCSPISGHRSVSWYQQTPGQGLQFLFEYFSETQRNKGNFPGRFSGRQFSNSRSEMNVSTLELGDSALYLCASSNRDRGEKLFFGSGTQLSVL.